This record looks at one T cell receptor (beta chain) sequence and its context. Clones were read by immunoSEQ multiplex PCR, and TCRdb kept only the in-frame ones, dropping some. The sample has 70,000 to 90,000 clones, approximately 94% seen once. This sample was included in a study of control samples from healthy donors and cancer patients. The CDR3 extends over 15 amino acids. Trimming took 4 bases from V and 9 from J; bases not matched to a gene: 9. Germline assignment: CDR1 LNHDA and CDR2 SQIVND (reference sequence). This TCR was sampled from a woman in her late teens or twenties in good health. What was sequenced was blood. The chain recombines TRBV19 with TRBJ1-6, with 7 bases identical to TRBD1. CDR3 region: CASSTQQGPSSPLHF. The CDR3 DNA reads TGTGCCAGTAGTACACAACAGGGGCCTAGTTCACCCCTCCACTTT.